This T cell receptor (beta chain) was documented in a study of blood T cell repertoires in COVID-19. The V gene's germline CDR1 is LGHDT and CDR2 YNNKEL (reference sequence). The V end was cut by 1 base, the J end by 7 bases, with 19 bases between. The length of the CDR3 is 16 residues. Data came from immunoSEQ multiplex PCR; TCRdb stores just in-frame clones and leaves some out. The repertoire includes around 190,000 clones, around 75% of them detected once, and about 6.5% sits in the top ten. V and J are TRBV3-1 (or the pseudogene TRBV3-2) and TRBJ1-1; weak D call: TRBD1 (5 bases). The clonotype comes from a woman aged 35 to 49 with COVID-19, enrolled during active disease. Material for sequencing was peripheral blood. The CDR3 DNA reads TGTGCCAGCAGCCAAGGCCAGGGAGGATCTATTGGTGAAGCTTTCTTT. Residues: CASSQGQGGSIGEAFF.